This section outlines one TCR beta chain sequence together with its context. Trimming at V came to 2 bases and at J to 1 base, leaving 4 bases not matched to a gene. Germline V gene data show CDR1 as KGHSH and CDR2 as LQKENI. The CDR3 sequence is 18 residues long. The data were produced by immunoSEQ multiplex PCR, yet TCRdb's version contains in-frame clones alone and is incomplete. The data contain about 710,000 clones, 72% of them seen just once; the ten biggest clones take up under 2%. The sample belongs to a study of shared clonotypes between healthy human individuals. The source is a woman in her 30s in good health. The specimen was memory CD4+ T cells sorted from blood. Regarding subset: CD45RA-negative fraction. The gene calls are TRBV18 and TRBJ2-1; 14 bases line up with TRBD2. This CDR3 reads CASSPGTSGSSSYNEQFF. The CDR3 coding sequence is TGTGCCAGCTCACCAGGGACTAGCGGGAGCAGTTCCTACAATGAGCAGTTCTTC.